Listed here is a single T cell receptor beta chain. Study processing details: Amplification from reference gene primers served as the basis for estimated nucleated cell counts. The data were produced by immunoSEQ multiplex PCR, yet TCRdb's version contains in-frame clones alone and is incomplete. V, J and clone size are taken as reported in that table, and D and trimming were inferred from the DNA itself. The table has around 620,000 clones, 85% to 90% seen once. These data come from a study of blood T cell repertoires in COVID-19. Study information: Spain, Italy and the United States supplied samples that represented acute and convalescent COVID-19. PBMCs, B-cell-depleted T cells, or T cells provided the cDNA or gDNA that made up the material.

CDR1 SNHLY and CDR2 FYNNEI come from the germline V gene. V lost 5 bases to trimming and J lost 8 bases, with 18 bases between them. This CDR3 region has 14 residues. V is TRBV2 and J is TRBJ1-1; perhaps TRBD1 as D (5 bases). Sequencing was performed on peripheral blood. This receptor was taken from a young woman with acute or convalescent COVID-19. The CDR3 sequence: CASSPPEGPREAFF. CDR3 in DNA: TGTGCCAGCAGTCCCCCGGAGGGACCCCGGGAAGCTTTCTTT.